The 17 T cell receptor beta chains reported below all come from one sample, sequenced in a study of response to subunit inactivated influenza vaccine. TCRdb reprocessed the RT-PCR reads via MiXCR and lists one record per CDR3 protein. The sample yields 540,000 or so distinct CDR3 sequences, under 15% seen once. Sequencing was performed on PBMCs from blood, taken 40 to 50 days after vaccination. The receptor set was obtained from a man between 45 and 60 years old who received an inactivated influenza vaccine.

The chain joins TRBV20-1 to TRBJ1-1; D gene ambiguous. Germline CDR1 is DFQATT and CDR2 is SNEGSKA (reference sequence). Trimming cost V 3 bases and J 4 bases, with 9 bases left between them. The CDR3 has 12 amino acids. The CDR3 here is CSASPGSTEAFF. Written as DNA, the CDR3 is TGCAGTGCTAGTCCAGGTTCCACTGAAGCTTTCTTT.

The rearrangement joins TRBV4-1 to TRBJ2-3; D uncertain. The V gene's germline CDR1 is MGHRA and CDR2 YSYEKL. V was clipped by 5 bases and J by 1 base, with 10 bases between them. This CDR3 has 14 residues. CDR3 sequence: CASSVDTGTDTQYF. Written as DNA, the CDR3 is TGCGCCAGCAGCGTTGACACGGGCACAGATACGCAGTATTTT.

This clonotype was found a few times. The chain combines TRBV5-6 with TRBJ2-1; D is undetermined. The V end lost 3 bases, the J end lost 10 bases, and 11 bases lay between the germline ends. The length of the CDR3 is 12 residues. CDR1 and CDR2 from the germline V gene are SGHDT and YYEEEE. This CDR3 reads CASSSLTSEQFF. CDR3 DNA: TGTGCCAGCAGCTCGCTGACCTCAGAGCAGTTCTTC. Together with reference TRBV5-6 and TRBJ2-1, the CDR3 gives the full variable domain: DAGVTQSPTHLIKTRGQQVTLRCSPKSGHDTVSWYQQALGQGPQFIFQYYEEEERQRGNFPDRFSGHQFPNYSSELNVNALLLGDSALYLCASSSLTSEQFFGPGTRLTVL.

CDR3 loop: CASRKTVNTGELFF. CDR3 DNA: TGTGCCAGCAGGAAGACAGTTAACACCGGGGAGCTGTTTTTT. This rearrangement joins TRBV7-9 to TRBJ2-2; maybe TRBD1 (5 bases). This CDR3 comprises 14 residues. V lost 6 bases and J 2 bases, leaving 10 bases between the germline ends. Germline V gene sequence: CDR1 SEHNR, CDR2 FQNEAQ (reference sequence).

The chain couples TRBV29-1 to TRBJ2-5, with D perhaps matching TRBD1 or TRBD2 (5 bases each). This CDR3 spans 15 amino acids. V lost 6 bases to trimming and J lost 4 bases, with 21 bases between them. CDR1 and CDR2 from the germline V gene are SQVTM and ANQGSEA. The CDR3 loop is CSVGEGYIAGETQYF. For the CDR3, the DNA is TGCAGCGTGGGGGAAGGGTACATTGCGGGAGAGACCCAGTACTTC.

The chain employs TRBV20-1 and TRBJ2-5; D gene uncertain. There are 12 residues in the CDR3. V was shortened by 5 bases and J by 5 bases, with 12 bases between the two germline ends. Per germline, CDR1 DFQATT and CDR2 SNEGSKA (reference sequence). The CDR3: CSARKPSETQYF. In DNA form, the CDR3 reads TGCAGTGCTCGGAAGCCGTCGGAGACCCAGTACTTC.

In this sample, this clonotype turned up a few times. The CDR3 region has the DNA TGCGCCAGCAGCCAGGGTACTAACTATGGCTACACCTTC. Translation gives CASSQGTNYGYTF. The rearrangement links TRBV4-3 to TRBJ1-2; D gene unclear. The CDR3 extends over 13 amino acids. V lost 3 bases and J 0 bases, leaving 5 bases between the germline ends. CDR1 is LGHNA, CDR2 YSLEER, per germline.

This clonotype was seen many times. The genes are TRBV4-3 and TRBJ2-2; the D is unclear. This CDR3 spans 16 amino acids. Between the trimmed V and J ends, which lost 1 base and 1 base, there was a span of 10 bases. Germline V CDR1 and CDR2: LGHNA, YSLEER. In nucleotides, the CDR3 is TGCGCCAGCAGCCAAGTAACCCCAATGAACACCGGGGAGCTGTTTTTT. It translates to CASSQVTPMNTGELFF.

This clonotype was seen at least ten times. The gene calls are TRBV7-6 and TRBJ2-1, with 7 bases fitting TRBD2. In germline, CDR1 is SGHVS, CDR2 FNYEAQ. Trimming at V came to 3 bases and at J to 8 bases, leaving 10 bases not matched to a gene. The CDR3 has 15 amino acids. CDR3 loop: CASSFLAAPRHEQFF. In DNA form, the CDR3 reads TGTGCCAGCAGCTTTCTAGCGGCGCCTAGGCATGAGCAGTTCTTC.

The chain joins TRBV28 to TRBJ2-2, with 11 positions matching TRBD2. The CDR3 runs 16 residues. The V and J ends lost 4 bases and 5 bases, in that order; junction bases with no gene match: 6. CDR1 is MDHEN, CDR2 SYDVKM, per germline. CDR3 loop: CASSSIAGGLTGELFF. CDR3 DNA sequence: TGTGCCAGCAGTTCTATAGCGGGGGGGCTAACCGGGGAGCTGTTTTTT.

This clonotype was found a few times. Its ends do not fully match the called genes, so a read error is possible. V is TRBV7-8 and J is TRBJ2-7; 7 bases are a match to TRBD1. Germline CDR1 and CDR2: SGHVS and FQNEAQ. This CDR3 region has 15 residues. The CDR3 is CASSDRRTGPYEQYF. The CDR3 DNA reads as TGTGCCAGCAGCGACCGACGGACAGGACCCTATGAGCAGTACTTC.

This clonotype was picked up a small number of times. The rearrangement links TRBV5-1 to TRBJ2-1; either TRBD1 or TRBD2 may fit D (5 bases each). With 2 bases removed from V and 3 bases from J, the gap between germline ends came to 15 bases. The CDR3 contains 16 residues. Germline CDR1 SGHRS, CDR2 YFSETQ. The CDR3 nucleotides read TGCGCCAGCAGCTTAGAGGGGTGGGGCCGCTACAATGAGCAGTTCTTC. Amino acid sequence: CASSLEGWGRYNEQFF.

In its sample, this clonotype was seen a few times. The CDR3 is CSVGGGGSYEQYF. In DNA, the CDR3 is TGCAGTGTCGGCGGAGGCGGATCCTACGAGCAGTACTTC. The rearrangement uses TRBV20-1 and TRBJ2-7; tentatively, D is TRBD2 (5 bases). This CDR3 has 13 residues. Deletions cut 7 bases from V and 1 base from J, with 14 bases between. Germline V gene data show CDR1 as DFQATT and CDR2 as SNEGSKA (reference sequence).

This clonotype was counted at least ten times. The V and J genes are TRBV4-1 and TRBJ2-1; TRBD2 aligns across 7 bases. The CDR3 length is 16 residues. V trimming: 1 base; J trimming: 6 bases; junction bases outside the gene matches: 9. Germline V gene sequence: CDR1 MGHRA, CDR2 YSYEKL. CDR3 residues: CASSQGVSAGVNEQFF. CDR3 coding DNA: TGCGCCAGCAGCCAAGGTGTGAGCGCGGGGGTCAATGAGCAGTTCTTC.

This clonotype came up a few times. The chain is built from TRBV6-1 and TRBJ2-7; weak D call: TRBD2 (7 bases). The CDR3 is made up of 15 amino acids. Trimming took off 5 bases at V and 5 bases at J, with 19 bases between the two ends. Germline V lookup: CDR1 MNHNS, CDR2 SASEGT. This CDR3 is CASSLPGAGAHEQYF. The CDR3 coding sequence is TGTGCCAGCAGTCTCCCGGGGGCGGGAGCCCACGAGCAGTACTTC.

This clonotype showed up many times. This sequence joins TRBV5-1 and TRBJ1-2, with a tentative D call TRBD1 (6 bases). Per the germline V gene, CDR1 is SGHRS and CDR2 is YFSETQ. Trimming shortened V by 4 bases and J by 4 bases, and 23 bases separated the two germline ends. The CDR3 loop spans 17 amino acids. The CDR3 region is CASSPRGGQLGSYGYTF. The CDR3 DNA is TGCGCCAGCAGCCCGCGAGGGGGACAACTCGGATCCTATGGCTACACCTTC. The full variable domain, its missing parts supplied by reference TRBV5-1 and TRBJ1-2, is KAGVTQTPRYLIKTRGQQVTLSCSPISGHRSVSWYQQTPGQGLQFLFEYFSETQRNKGNFPGRFSGRQFSNSRSEMNVSTLELGDSALYLCASSPRGGQLGSYGYTFGSGTRLTVV.

The chain uses TRBV3-1 and TRBJ2-1; possibly TRBD1 or TRBD2 for D (5 bases each). The CDR3 length is 13 residues. V gave up 3 bases and J gave up 5 bases, with 8 bases separating them. Germline CDR1 reads LGHDT; CDR2 reads YNNKEL (reference sequence). The CDR3 region has the DNA TGTGCCAGCAGCCAGGGACGCGACAATGAGCAGTTCTTC. Translation: CASSQGRDNEQFF.